These 10 T cell receptor beta chains came from one sample sequenced in a study of T-cell memory formation after mild COVID-19. MiXCR was run by TCRdb on the 5' RACE reads, yielding one entry per CDR3 protein. The sample yields some 65,000 distinct CDR3 sequences, over 15% seen once. Sequenced input: PBMCs or a T cell subset sorted from them (not recorded which). These receptors originate from an adult woman who had mild COVID-19 (a few samples of this study predate the infection). Cell type and time point are not known.

This clonotype was observed a few times. This chain uses TRBV14 with TRBJ2-1; TRBD1 is a possible D gene (6 bases). V lost 2 bases and J lost 8, with 19 bases in between. Germline CDR1 and CDR2: SGHDN and FVKESK. This CDR3 is built from 16 residues. The chain's CDR3 is CASSQSEDPAGDEQFF. CDR3 coding DNA: TGTGCCAGCAGCCAATCAGAAGACCCCGCAGGGGATGAGCAGTTCTTC.

This clonotype was seen a few times. V gene TRBV5-1 combines with J gene TRBJ1-4; TRBD1 matches at 10 bases. Germline CDR1 reads SGHRS; CDR2 reads YFSETQ. The CDR3 extends over 19 amino acids. V was clipped by 4 bases and J by 8 bases; unmatched bases: 20. The CDR3 region has the DNA TGCGCCAGCAGCCGCCTTTCCACCTTCGCCGGGACAGGGGAGGAAAAACTGTTTTTT. This encodes CASSRLSTFAGTGEEKLFF.

The gene calls are TRBV5-1 and TRBJ2-1, with 11 bases that match TRBD2. Germline V gene data show CDR1 as SGHRS and CDR2 as YFSETQ. The CDR3 sequence is 15 residues long. V was clipped by 5 bases and J by 5 bases; unmatched bases: 6. CDR3 residues: CASSSPGLADNEQFF. Written as DNA, the CDR3 is TGCGCCAGCAGTTCACCGGGACTAGCGGACAATGAGCAGTTCTTC.

In its sample, this clonotype was seen a few times. The chain employs TRBV20-1 and TRBJ1-1; 11 nucleotides align to TRBD1. The ends lost 6 bases at V and 5 bases at J; junction bases unmatched: 11. The CDR3 consists of 15 residues. CDR1 and CDR2 (germline): DFQATT, SNEGSKA (reference sequence). The CDR3 DNA reads as TGCAGTGCCAAAGAGGGACAGGGGGTAGGAACTGAAGCTTTCTTT. Its translation is CSAKEGQGVGTEAFF.

This clonotype was recorded a few times. This chain links TRBV3-1 with TRBJ2-5; 7 nucleotides agree with TRBD2. Germline CDR1 is LGHDT and CDR2 is YNNKEL (reference sequence). The length of the CDR3 is 14 residues. V shed 3 bases and J 4 bases; nucleotides not matched to a gene: 5. This CDR3 reads CASSQGTIRETQYF. In DNA, the CDR3 is TGTGCCAGCAGCCAGGGGACTATACGAGAGACCCAGTACTTC.

The chain employs TRBV4-1 and TRBJ1-1; TRBD1 might be the D (5 bases). V was shortened by 1 base and J by 1 base, with 13 bases between the two germline ends. CDR3 length equals 16 residues. Germline values: CDR1 MGHRA, CDR2 YSYEKL. CDR3 region: CASSQVTGPRNTEAFF. CDR3 bases: TGCGCCAGCAGCCAAGTTACGGGGCCGAGGAACACTGAAGCTTTCTTT.

This clonotype was seen a handful of times. This chain connects TRBV12-3 or TRBV12-4 to TRBJ1-1, with a tentative D call TRBD1 (5 bases). With 6 bases removed from V and 0 bases from J, the gap between germline ends came to 20 bases. The CDR3 extends over 17 amino acids. The CDR3 loop is CASRPLGQGLMNTEAFF. As DNA, the CDR3 is TGTGCCAGCAGACCCCTTGGGCAGGGCCTTATGAACACTGAAGCTTTCTTT.

This clonotype was counted a few times. The chain employs TRBV7-3 and TRBJ2-7, with a weak D call TRBD1 (6 bases). Germline loops: CDR1 SGHTA, CDR2 FQGTGA. The CDR3 totals 13 residues. Trimming cost V 5 bases and J 6 bases, with 14 bases left between them. CDR3: CASSPSGALEQYF. DNA of the CDR3: TGTGCCAGCAGCCCTTCAGGGGCCCTCGAGCAGTACTTC. Variable domain in full (rest from reference TRBV7-3 and TRBJ2-7): GAGVSQTPSNKVTEKGKYVELRCDPISGHTALYWYRQSLGQGPEFLIYFQGTGAADDSGLPNDRFFAVRPEGSVSTLKIQRTERGDSAVYLCASSPSGALEQYFGPGTRLTVT.

This clonotype came up a few times. J is TRBJ2-3 and V is TRBV7-9, with D hard to call. Germline V gene sequence: CDR1 SEHNR, CDR2 FQNEAQ (reference sequence). This CDR3 contains 15 residues. The V end was cut by 5 bases, the J end by 2 bases, with 14 bases between. The CDR3, as DNA: TGTGCCAGCAGCCAACGGACGGAACCCACAGATACGCAGTATTTT. Its translation: CASSQRTEPTDTQYF.

The V call is TRBV27, the J call TRBJ1-6; D call uncertain. V was trimmed by 0 bases and J by 10 bases, leaving 10 bases between them. The CDR3 has 14 amino acids. Germline assignment: CDR1 MNHEY and CDR2 SMNVEV (reference sequence). CDR3 sequence reads: CASSLSKGWSPLHF. The CDR3 nucleotides are TGTGCCAGCAGTTTATCTAAGGGCTGGTCACCCCTCCACTTT.